Following are 32 T cell receptor beta chains from one sample sequenced in a study of tumor and adjacent non-tumor tissue in lung cancer. A modified ARM-PCR protocol with three rounds of nested PCR amplified TCRbeta. TCRdb passed the multiplex PCR reads through MiXCR, listing each CDR3 protein once. The sample carries tens of thousands of distinct CDR3 sequences, 73% recorded once. RNA was extracted from bulk tissue without any cell sorting. The specimen was lung tumor tissue. These receptor sequences come from a man aged 55 to 70 with non-small cell lung cancer.

Points on this clonotype: One end of the junction varies from germline; a read error may be responsible. The chain combines TRBV28 with TRBJ2-3; 8 nucleotides agree with TRBD2. The CDR3 loop spans 15 amino acids. From germline, CDR1 is MDHEN and CDR2 SYDVKM. The CDR3 is CASSFRSGSADTPYF. Here the CDR3 DNA reads TGTGCCAGCAGTTTCAGGAGCGGGAGTGCAGATACGCCGTATTTT.

This clonotype is a singleton in its sample. Given the absence of the conserved phenylalanine or tryptophan at the CDR3 end, a read error is likely. J is TRBJ1-5 and V is TRBV6-1; D may be TRBD1 (5 bases). In germline, CDR1 is MNHNS, CDR2 SASEGT. The CDR3 is 15 residues long. The CDR3 DNA reads TGCGCCAGCAGTGAATTACGACAGTGTTCTCAGCCCCAGCATTCT. Translating gives CASSELRQCSQPQHS.

Worth noting for this clonotype: A read error is likely, as this CDR3 ends without the conserved phenylalanine or tryptophan. Because the CDR3's place on the DNA is in doubt, the DNA is left out and the CDR3 is given as listed by TCRdb. J is TRBJ2-7 and V is TRBV11-3; TRBD1 is the table's D call, not checked against the DNA. Germline lookup yields CDR1 SGHNT and CDR2 YENEEA. Termini included, the CDR3 measures 16 amino acids. The CDR3 protein is CASSLGIGTGNYEQYS.

There are many counts of this clonotype. The chain has TRBV20-1 and TRBJ1-5; D gene unclear. Looked up from germline, CDR1 is DFQATT and CDR2 is SNEGSKA (reference sequence). V lost 0 bases to trimming and J lost 4 bases, with 10 bases between them. The CDR3 loop spans 14 amino acids. The CDR3 sequence: CSARESALNQPQHF. The CDR3, as DNA: TGCAGTGCTAGAGAGTCGGCCTTAAATCAGCCCCAGCATTTT.

Points on this clonotype: A read error may produce the germline difference seen at one junction end. The gene calls are TRBV29-1 and TRBJ1-1; D is undetermined. Germline V lookup: CDR1 SQVTM, CDR2 ANQGSEA. The CDR3 runs 11 residues. The CDR3 nucleotides read TGTAGCGCTGTCCTGAACACTGAAGCTTTCTTT. The encoded protein is CSAVLNTEAFF.

Ten or more counts support this clonotype. This chain links TRBV20-1 with TRBJ2-6; 10 bases align to TRBD2. Germline trimming cut 5 bases from V and 0 bases from J; bases unmatched to any gene: 4. Germline V gives CDR1 DFQATT, CDR2 SNEGSKA (reference sequence). This CDR3 has 16 residues. The CDR3, as DNA: TGCAGTGCTCGGACTAGCGGACACTCTGGGGCCAACGTCCTGACTTTC. Translated, it gives CSARTSGHSGANVLTF.

This clonotype was seen only once. The V gene is TRBV20-1, the J gene TRBJ2-7; possibly TRBD2 for D (5 bases). CDR3 length: 15 residues. V was shortened by 3 bases and J by 10 bases, with 25 bases between the two germline ends. Germline V gene sequence: CDR1 DFQATT, CDR2 SNEGSKA (reference sequence). CDR3 nucleotides: TGCAGTGCTAGTCCTCAACTGGGAGAGTCCTACTATCAGTACTTC. It codes for CSASPQLGESYYQYF.

The sample holds a few counts of this clonotype. The junction and the germline gene differ at one end; a read error may be behind it. The CDR3 sequence is CASSLRIGGKGTDTQCF. The CDR3 DNA is TGTGCCAGCAGTCTCCGGATTGGGGGAAAGGGGACAGATACGCAGTGTTTT. This rearrangement joins TRBV12-3 or TRBV12-4 to TRBJ2-3, with TRBD1 identical over 7 bases. The CDR3 sequence is 17 residues long.

About this clonotype: Because it lacks the conserved phenylalanine or tryptophan at the end, this CDR3 is likely a read error. The gene calls are TRBV6-2 or TRBV6-3 and TRBJ1-6; a possible D gene is TRBD1 (5 bases). Germline V gene sequence: CDR1 MNHEY, CDR2 SVGEGT. The CDR3 runs 15 residues. CDR3 region: CASSYPGRNNSPLHC. DNA of the CDR3: TGTGCCAGCAGTTACCCGGGACGGAATAATTCACCACTCCACTGT.

On this clonotype: The CDR3 does not close with the conserved phenylalanine or tryptophan, likely indicating a read error. The limits of the CDR3 on the DNA are not certain, so only TCRdb's listed CDR3 is given. The rearrangement uses TRBV20-1 and TRBJ2-3; the tabulated D call, TRBD2, remains unverified against the DNA. Both ends counted, the CDR3 spans 17 residues. Germline values: CDR1 DFQATT, CDR2 SNEGSKA (reference sequence). CDR3 amino acids: CSVPLAGGPPSTDTQYS.

The J gene is TRBJ2-1, the V gene TRBV28, with 7 bases fitting TRBD2. Germline values: CDR1 MDHEN, CDR2 SYDVKM. This CDR3 contains 15 residues. J gave up 7 bases and V 7 bases, and 13 bases lay outside the gene matches. CDR3 region: CASIGRLAGINEQFF. CDR3 DNA sequence: TGTGCCAGCATAGGAAGACTAGCAGGTATAAATGAGCAGTTCTTC. Based on the CDR3 plus reference TRBV28 and TRBJ2-1, the full variable domain is DVKVTQSSRYLVKRTGEKVFLECVQDMDHENMFWYRQDPGLGLRLIYFSYDVKMKEKGDIPEGYSVSREKKERFSLILESASTNQTSMYLCASIGRLAGINEQFFGPGTRLTVL.

This clonotype is medium-sized by share. The chain carries TRBV29-1 and TRBJ1-4; tentatively, D is TRBD1 (5 bases). CDR1 is SQVTM, CDR2 ANQGSEA, per germline. V was clipped by 7 bases and J by 2 bases, with 11 bases between them. The CDR3 sequence is 13 residues long. CDR3 in amino acids: CSAQRGTNEKLFF. In DNA, the CDR3 is TGCAGCGCACAAAGGGGTACTAATGAAAAACTGTTTTTT. Based on the CDR3 plus reference TRBV29-1 and TRBJ1-4, the full variable domain is SAVISQKPSRDICQRGTSLTIQCQVDSQVTMMFWYRQQPGQSLTLIATANQGSEATYESGFVIDKFPISRPNLTFSTLTVSNMSPEDSSIYLCSAQRGTNEKLFFGSGTQLSVL.

Regarding this clonotype: It is likely a read error, because the conserved phenylalanine at the end of the CDR3 is missing. Because the CDR3's place on the DNA is in doubt, the DNA is left out and the CDR3 is given as listed by TCRdb. The chain is built from TRBV29-1 and TRBJ2-4; the D call in the table, TRBD2, was not verified against the DNA. The germline gives CDR1 SQVTM, CDR2 ANQGSEA. Counting both end residues, the CDR3 totals 11 amino acids. The CDR3 reads CGTGTNHIKYY.

Many counts were recorded for this clonotype. The V gene is TRBV20-1, the J gene TRBJ2-5; no clear D. V lost 1 base and J lost 1, with 4 bases in between. The CDR3 is 12 residues long. Germline CDR1 DFQATT, CDR2 SNEGSKA (reference sequence). CDR3 in DNA: TGCAGTGCTAGAGGTGGCCAAGAGACCCAGTACTTC. This codes for CSARGGQETQYF.

Worth noting for this clonotype: This is likely a read error, given that the CDR3 carries no conserved phenylalanine or tryptophan at its end. Because the CDR3's place on the DNA is in doubt, the DNA is left out and the CDR3 is given as listed by TCRdb. V is TRBV20-1 and J is TRBJ2-1; the table's D call, TRBD1, has no DNA check behind it. The CDR3 extends over 15 residues, inclusive of both ends. Germline loops: CDR1 DFQATT, CDR2 SNEGSKA (reference sequence). CDR3 sequence reads: CSARLAGGVSTERFS.

This clonotype showed up just a few times. A read error may explain this, as a much larger clone is one base away. The final CDR3 position lacks the conserved phenylalanine or tryptophan, pointing to a likely read error. The genes are TRBV12-5 and TRBJ2-2; 7 bases line up with TRBD1. From germline, CDR1 is LGHNT and CDR2 FRNRAP. J lost 4 bases, V lost 6 bases, and 2 bases had no gene match. The CDR3 has 13 amino acids. DNA of the CDR3: TGTGCTAGTGGACAGGGGACCACCGGGGAGCTGTTTCTT. It translates to CASGQGTTGELFL.

This chain connects TRBV20-1 to TRBJ2-7; 8 bases agree with TRBD2. Germline loops: CDR1 DFQATT, CDR2 SNEGSKA (reference sequence). The V segment lost 0 bases and the J segment 0 bases; nucleotides outside the gene matches: 25. The CDR3 covers 22 residues. The CDR3 sequence is CSARDLWGNSGTEVGLSYEQYF. DNA for the CDR3: TGCAGTGCTAGAGACCTCTGGGGGAATAGCGGGACCGAGGTGGGGCTCTCCTACGAGCAGTACTTC.

As concerns this clonotype: The junction shows a germline mismatch at one end, possibly a read error. The chain joins TRBV20-1 to TRBJ2-2; a possible D gene is TRBD1 (6 bases). Germline V CDR1 and CDR2: DFQATT, SNEGSKA (reference sequence). The CDR3 length is 15 residues. The chain's CDR3 is CSVRIGQTNTGELFF. In DNA form, the CDR3 reads TGCAGTGTTAGAATAGGACAGACGAACACCGGGGAGCTGTTTTTT.

The rearrangement links TRBV6-2 or TRBV6-3 to TRBJ2-7; the D is unclear. The CDR3 contains 14 residues. With 10 bases removed from V and 5 bases from J, the gap between germline ends came to 21 bases. The germline V gene has CDR1 MNHEY and CDR2 SVGEGT. The CDR3 loop is CATKRVSATHEQYF. In DNA, the CDR3 is TGTGCCACGAAACGGGTCAGCGCGACTCACGAGCAGTACTTC.

As concerns this clonotype: With a much larger clone just one base away, this may be a read error. CDR3 DNA: TGTGCCAGCAGCCAAACGGAGCGGGAAGAAGCTTTCTTT. Amino acids: CASSQTEREEAFF. The rearrangement joins TRBV5-4 to TRBJ1-1; D gene unclear. CDR1 SGHNT and CDR2 YYREEE come from the germline V gene (reference sequence). The CDR3 is 13 amino acids. V lost 4 bases to trimming and J lost 8 bases, with 15 bases between them.

Concerning this clonotype: A much larger clone lies one base from this, so it may be a read error. The chain recombines TRBV5-6 with TRBJ2-5; perhaps TRBD1 as D (5 bases). Germline CDR1 SGHDT, CDR2 YYEEEE. The CDR3 totals 14 residues. CDR3 nucleotides: TGTGCCAGCAGCAATCAGGGATTCCAAGGGACCCAGTACTTC. Protein sequence: CASSNQGFQGTQYF. Using reference TRBV5-6 and TRBJ2-5 for the parts outside the CDR3, the full variable domain is DAGVTQSPTHLIKTRGQQVTLRCSPKSGHDTVSWYQQALGQGPQFIFQYYEEEERQRGNFPDRFSGHQFPNYSSELNVNALLLGDSALYLCASSNQGFQGTQYFGPGTRLLVL.

The sample holds a few counts of this clonotype. The chain recombines TRBV5-1 with TRBJ1-1, with D perhaps TRBD1 (6 bases). The CDR3 covers 12 residues. CDR1 is SGHRS and CDR2 is YFSETQ in the germline V gene. The V and J ends lost 3 bases and 6 bases respectively, with 9 bases between them. The CDR3 DNA follows: TGCGCCAGCAGCTCGACAGGACCTGAAGCTTTCTTT. Translating gives CASSSTGPEAFF. The full variable domain, completed using reference TRBV5-1 and TRBJ1-1, is KAGVTQTPRYLIKTRGQQVTLSCSPISGHRSVSWYQQTPGQGLQFLFEYFSETQRNKGNFPGRFSGRQFSNSRSEMNVSTLELGDSALYLCASSSTGPEAFFGQGTRLTVV.

CDR3 region: CAAVTGGEVQFF. The CDR3 DNA reads as TGTGCGGCCGTGACAGGGGGCGAGGTGCAGTTCTTC. V and J are TRBV6-6 and TRBJ2-1; 10 nucleotides align to TRBD1. Germline CDR1 reads MNHNY; CDR2 reads SVGAGI (reference sequence). The CDR3 is made up of 12 amino acids.

With regard to this clonotype: An end of the junction differs from the germline gene, which may be a read error. V is TRBV24-1 and J is TRBJ2-1, with TRBD2 identical over 11 bases. The CDR3 has 16 residues. CDR1 KGHDR and CDR2 SFDVKD come from the germline V gene. CDR3 in DNA: TGTGCCACCAGTTGTTTAGCGGGAGGGCAGATATATGATCAGTTCTTC. Its translation is CATSCLAGGQIYDQFF.

In regard to this clonotype: The junction does not match germline at one end; this may be a read error. The chain recombines TRBV10-3 with TRBJ2-1, with D possibly matching TRBD2 (6 bases). Germline V CDR1 and CDR2: ENHRY, SYGVKD. The CDR3 extends over 16 amino acids. CDR3 bases: TGTGCCATCAGCGAGTGGATGGCGGGAAGCCACAATGAGCAGTTCTTC. It encodes CAISEWMAGSHNEQFF.

The chain recombines TRBV29-1 with TRBJ1-1; D may be TRBD1 (6 bases). Trimming pared 6 bases from V and 3 bases from J, leaving 14 bases between. Per the germline V gene, CDR1 is SQVTM and CDR2 is ANQGSEA. The CDR3 spans 13 residues. In nucleotides, the CDR3 is TGCAGCGTCTCGGTAAGGGGGGACACTGAAGCTTTCTTT. Translated: CSVSVRGDTEAFF.

This clonotype has ten or more counts. The chain uses TRBV28 and TRBJ1-2; no clear D. Germline CDR1 and CDR2: MDHEN and SYDVKM. The V and J ends lost 6 bases and 4 bases respectively, with 9 bases between them. This CDR3 is 12 amino acids long. CDR3 in DNA: TGTGCCAGCAGGGCGGAGTTCTATGGCTACACCTTC. Protein product: CASRAEFYGYTF.

As regards this clonotype: Relative to the germline gene, one junction end is altered; a read error may explain this. The chain is built from TRBV12-3 or TRBV12-4 and TRBJ1-5, with TRBD1 matching over 7 bases. The CDR3 length is 15 residues. The CDR3 coding sequence is TGTGCCCGCACCTTACGACAGGGTAGCAATCAGCCACAGCATTTT. This codes for CARTLRQGSNQPQHF.

For this clonotype: Germline is not matched at one junction end, which may reflect a read error. The rearrangement joins TRBV6-5 to TRBJ1-5; D not resolved. The CDR3 contains 14 residues. Per germline, CDR1 MNHEY and CDR2 SVGAGI. CDR3 sequence (DNA): TGTGTCAGCAGGCGACTTCGGGGAGGTCAGCCCCAGCATTTT. Amino acid sequence: CVSRRLRGGQPQHF.

As to this clonotype: An end of the junction does not agree with germline; a read error may underlie this. The chain joins TRBV6-2 or TRBV6-3 to TRBJ1-6; D is undetermined. The CDR3 has 14 residues. In germline, CDR1 is MNHEY, CDR2 SVGEGT. The CDR3: CASSPVGGVSPIHF. CDR3 bases: TGTGCCAGTTCTCCCGTTGGAGGTGTGTCACCCATCCACTTT.

This clonotype was counted at least ten times. This chain links TRBV20-1 with TRBJ1-5, with D uncertain. Trimming pared 5 bases from V and 0 bases from J, leaving 11 bases between. The CDR3 contains 14 residues. The germline gives CDR1 DFQATT, CDR2 SNEGSKA (reference sequence). The CDR3 DNA reads as TGCAGTGCTTGTCGGACTGATAGCAATCAGCCCCAGCATTTT. Its protein is CSACRTDSNQPQHF.

This clonotype has ten or more counts. This chain uses TRBV5-5 with TRBJ1-1; weak D call: TRBD1 (5 bases). The CDR3 loop spans 13 amino acids. The V end was cut by 4 bases, the J end by 7 bases, with 14 bases between. CDR1 SGHKS and CDR2 YYEKEE come from the germline V gene (reference sequence). CDR3 in DNA: TGTGCCAGCAGCCCGGGACCCGCGTATGAAGCTTTCTTT. Translating it yields CASSPGPAYEAFF.